The 12 T cell receptor beta chains below were found in one sample sequenced in a study of shared T cell receptors in the human thymus. Produced via immunoSEQ multiplex PCR; TCRdb's table is partial and in-frame only. The data show approximately 730,000 clones, over 75% seen once. Separately, the same data were catalogued under a study of human thymus T cells.

The specimen was thymocytes. These receptors all stem from a girl less than two years old with a congenital heart defect.

This clone has a single count. This chain links TRBV7-2 with TRBJ1-5; 8 bases match TRBD1. The V gene end was trimmed by 5 bases and the J gene end by 5 bases; junction bases not matched to a gene: 5. The CDR3 has 14 residues. Germline V gives CDR1 SGHTA, CDR2 FQGNSA. The CDR3 nucleotides are TGTGCCAGCAGCGTAGACAGGGGACATCAGCCCCAGCATTTT. Amino acid sequence: CASSVDRGHQPQHF.

The CDR3 region has the DNA TGTGCCAGCAGTTCCGTACGGCCGACAGGGGATCTCACTGGCTACACCTTC. Translated, it gives CASSSVRPTGDLTGYTF. The V call is TRBV27, the J call TRBJ1-2; 8 nucleotides match TRBD1. V lost 4 bases and J lost 7; bases outside the gene matches: 17. Germline V CDR1 and CDR2: MNHEY, SMNVEV (reference sequence). The CDR3 has 17 residues.

CDR3 loop: CASSKLRINYGYTF. The CDR3 DNA follows: TGTGCCAGCAGCAAACTGCGGATTAACTATGGCTACACCTTC. The V and J genes are TRBV21-1 and TRBJ1-2. TRBV21-1 is flagged as a pseudogene. There are 14 residues in the CDR3.

This clone has a single count. This rearrangement joins TRBV5-4 to TRBJ1-2; D is unclear. The CDR3 spans 15 residues. Germline CDR1 SGHNT, CDR2 YYREEE (reference sequence). The ends were cut back, 7 bases at V and 4 bases at J, with 20 bases in the middle. The CDR3 protein is CASGLREVTPYGYTF. The CDR3, as DNA: TGTGCCAGCGGCCTTCGGGAGGTAACCCCCTATGGCTACACCTTC.

On this clone: The sample has other DNA sequences that encode this CDR3 too. This chain uses TRBV28 with TRBJ2-7, with TRBD2 as a possible D gene (6 bases). Deletions cut 5 bases from V and 0 bases from J, with 20 bases between. This CDR3 spans 17 amino acids. Germline CDR1 is MDHEN and CDR2 is SYDVKM. Here the CDR3 DNA reads TGTGCCAGCAGTCTAACCTCGCGGGGACTGGGCTCCTACGAGCAGTACTTC. It is translated as CASSLTSRGLGSYEQYF.

This clone was seen just once. The chain joins TRBV19 to TRBJ1-1; 8 bases match TRBD1. This CDR3 is built from 14 residues. V was pared by 8 bases and J by 3 bases, with 8 bases of the junction left unmatched. Germline CDR1 LNHDA, CDR2 SQIVND (reference sequence). The CDR3 reads CASVDRVRDTEAFF. CDR3 in DNA: TGTGCCAGTGTGGACAGGGTAAGGGACACTGAAGCTTTCTTT.

This clone was seen once. The V and J genes are TRBV6-1 and TRBJ2-7; 8 bases fit TRBD1. CDR1 and CDR2 (germline): MNHNS, SASEGT. After removal of 11 bases from V and 6 bases from J, the junction contained 15 bases not matched to a gene. The CDR3 consists of 14 residues. The CDR3 DNA reads TGTGCCGCCCCCGCCGGGACAGGCCACTGCGAGCAGTACTTC. Protein product: CAAPAGTGHCEQYF.

The chain combines TRBV6-1 with TRBJ1-6; 7 nucleotides line up with TRBD1. The V gene end was trimmed by 4 bases and the J gene end by 13 bases; junction bases not matched to a gene: 10. Germline V gene lookup returns CDR1 MNHNS and CDR2 SASEGT. The length of the CDR3 is 14 residues. The CDR3 loop is CASSVKSGGRPLHF. The CDR3 nucleotides are TGTGCCAGCAGTGTGAAATCAGGGGGGAGGCCCCTCCACTTT.

This chain joins TRBV5-1 and TRBJ1-4, with 10 bases aligning to TRBD1. The CDR3 is 18 residues long. CDR1 is SGHRS and CDR2 is YFSETQ in the germline V gene. Losses at the gene ends were 3 bases for V and 8 bases for J; bases not matched to a gene: 16. In nucleotides, the CDR3 is TGCGCCAGCAGCTGGGGGATGGGGCCGACAGGGGGCGTCGAAAAACTGTTTTTT. This codes for CASSWGMGPTGGVEKLFF.

The chain couples TRBV28 to TRBJ1-1; TRBD1 matches 8 bases. From germline, CDR1 is MDHEN and CDR2 SYDVKM. V shed 7 bases and J 3 bases; nucleotides not matched to a gene: 13. There are 16 residues in the CDR3. CDR3 loop: CASIALPGQEDTEAFF. CDR3 nucleotide sequence: TGTGCCAGCATCGCCCTACCGGGACAGGAGGACACTGAAGCTTTCTTT. Full variable domain (missing parts from reference TRBV28 and TRBJ1-1): DVKVTQSSRYLVKRTGEKVFLECVQDMDHENMFWYRQDPGLGLRLIYFSYDVKMKEKGDIPEGYSVSREKKERFSLILESASTNQTSMYLCASIALPGQEDTEAFFGQGTRLTVV.

The V gene is TRBV15, the J gene TRBJ1-1; 8 nucleotides match TRBD1. The CDR3 extends over 15 amino acids. V lost 2 bases to trimming and J lost 4 bases; unmatched junction nucleotides: 6. Germline lookup yields CDR1 LNHNV and CDR2 YYDKDF (reference sequence). The CDR3 here is CATSRPDRGVTEAFF. The CDR3 coding sequence is TGTGCCACCAGCAGACCAGACAGGGGCGTCACTGAAGCTTTCTTT.

J is TRBJ2-1 and V is TRBV5-4; 9 nucleotides align to TRBD1. Germline V gives CDR1 SGHNT, CDR2 YYREEE (reference sequence). The V gene end was trimmed by 4 bases and the J gene end by 6 bases; junction bases not matched to a gene: 11. This CDR3 spans 16 amino acids. The CDR3 region is CASSPRSGTGSNEQFF. CDR3 sequence (DNA): TGTGCCAGCAGCCCTAGGTCCGGGACAGGGTCCAATGAGCAGTTCTTC.